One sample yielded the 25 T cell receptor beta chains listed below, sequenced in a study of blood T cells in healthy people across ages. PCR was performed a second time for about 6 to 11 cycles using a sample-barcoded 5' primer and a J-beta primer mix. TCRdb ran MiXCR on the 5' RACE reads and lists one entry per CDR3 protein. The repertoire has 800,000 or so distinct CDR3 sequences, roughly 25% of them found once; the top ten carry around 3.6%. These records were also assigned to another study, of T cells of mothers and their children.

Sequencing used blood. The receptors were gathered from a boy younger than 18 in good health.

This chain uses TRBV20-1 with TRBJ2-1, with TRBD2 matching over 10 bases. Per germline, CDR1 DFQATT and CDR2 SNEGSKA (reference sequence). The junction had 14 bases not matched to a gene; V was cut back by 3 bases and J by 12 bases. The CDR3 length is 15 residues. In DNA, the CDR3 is TGCAGTGCTAGTCCTACTAGCGGGAAGGTGTCGAGGCAGTTCTTC. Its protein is CSASPTSGKVSRQFF.

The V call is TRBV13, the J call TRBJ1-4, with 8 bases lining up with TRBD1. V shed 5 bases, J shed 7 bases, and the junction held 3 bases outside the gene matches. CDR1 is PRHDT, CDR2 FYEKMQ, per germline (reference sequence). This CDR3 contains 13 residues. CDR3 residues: CASSPTGVEKLFF. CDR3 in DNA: TGTGCCAGCAGCCCGACAGGGGTTGAAAAACTGTTTTTT.

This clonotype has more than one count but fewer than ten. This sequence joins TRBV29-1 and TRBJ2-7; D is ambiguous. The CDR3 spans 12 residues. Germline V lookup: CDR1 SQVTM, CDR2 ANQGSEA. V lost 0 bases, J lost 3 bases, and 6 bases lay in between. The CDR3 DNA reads TGCAGCGTTGAAGATCAGAGCTACGAGCAGTACTTC. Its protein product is CSVEDQSYEQYF.

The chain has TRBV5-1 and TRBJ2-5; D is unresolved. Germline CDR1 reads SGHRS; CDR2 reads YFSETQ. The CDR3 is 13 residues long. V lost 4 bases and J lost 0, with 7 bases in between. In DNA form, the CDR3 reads TGCGCCAGCAGCCAATGGGACCAAGAGACCCAGTACTTC. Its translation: CASSQWDQETQYF.

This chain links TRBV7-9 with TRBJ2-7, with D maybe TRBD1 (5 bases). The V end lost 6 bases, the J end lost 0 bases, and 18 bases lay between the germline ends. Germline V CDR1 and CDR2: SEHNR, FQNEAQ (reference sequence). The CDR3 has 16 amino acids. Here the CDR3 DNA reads TGTGCCAGCAGTAAAGGGCAGGGCCCTTACTCCTACGAGCAGTACTTC. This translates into CASSKGQGPYSYEQYF.

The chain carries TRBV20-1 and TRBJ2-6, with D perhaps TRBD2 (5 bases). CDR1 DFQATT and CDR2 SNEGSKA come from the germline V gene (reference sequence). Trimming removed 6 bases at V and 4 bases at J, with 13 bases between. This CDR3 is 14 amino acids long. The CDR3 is CSALSGRGANVLTF. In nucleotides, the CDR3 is TGCAGTGCCCTGAGCGGAAGAGGGGCCAACGTCCTGACTTTC.

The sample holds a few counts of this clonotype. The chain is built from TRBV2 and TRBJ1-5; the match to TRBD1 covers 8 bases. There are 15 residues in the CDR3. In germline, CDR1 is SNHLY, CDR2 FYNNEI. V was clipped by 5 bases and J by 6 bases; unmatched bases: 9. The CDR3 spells CASSSGRGRGQPQHF. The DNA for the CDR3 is TGTGCCAGCAGTTCCGGCAGGGGGCGAGGTCAGCCCCAGCATTTT.

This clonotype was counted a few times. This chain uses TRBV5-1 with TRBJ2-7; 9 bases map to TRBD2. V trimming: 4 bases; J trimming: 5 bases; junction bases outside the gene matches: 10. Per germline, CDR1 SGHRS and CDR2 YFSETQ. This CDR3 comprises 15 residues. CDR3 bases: TGCGCCAGCAGCCAAACTAGCGGGCCGATCCACGAGCAGTACTTC. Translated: CASSQTSGPIHEQYF.

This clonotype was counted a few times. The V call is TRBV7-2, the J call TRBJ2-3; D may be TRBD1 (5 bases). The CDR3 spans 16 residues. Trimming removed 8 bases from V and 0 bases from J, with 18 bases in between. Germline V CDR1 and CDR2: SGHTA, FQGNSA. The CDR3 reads CASPDRGAASTDTQYF. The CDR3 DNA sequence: TGTGCCAGCCCCGACCGTGGGGCGGCTAGCACAGATACGCAGTATTTT. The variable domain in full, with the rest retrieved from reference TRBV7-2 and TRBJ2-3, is GAGVSQSPSNKVTEKGKDVELRCDPISGHTALYWYRQSLGQGLEFLIYFQGNSAPDKSGLPSDRFSAERTGGSVSTLTIQRTQQEDSAVYLCASPDRGAASTDTQYFGPGTRLTVL.

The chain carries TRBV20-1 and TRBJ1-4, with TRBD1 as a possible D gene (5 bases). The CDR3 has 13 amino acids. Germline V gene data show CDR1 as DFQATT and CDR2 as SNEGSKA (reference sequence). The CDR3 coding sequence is TGCAGCCCTAGGCGGGGGATTAATGAAAAACTGTTTTTT. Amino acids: CSPRRGINEKLFF.

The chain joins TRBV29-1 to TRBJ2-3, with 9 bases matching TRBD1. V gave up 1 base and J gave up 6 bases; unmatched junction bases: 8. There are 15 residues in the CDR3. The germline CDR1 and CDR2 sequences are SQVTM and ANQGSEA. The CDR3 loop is CSVEGYRGPGDTQYF. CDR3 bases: TGCAGCGTTGAAGGTTACAGGGGGCCGGGGGATACGCAGTATTTT.

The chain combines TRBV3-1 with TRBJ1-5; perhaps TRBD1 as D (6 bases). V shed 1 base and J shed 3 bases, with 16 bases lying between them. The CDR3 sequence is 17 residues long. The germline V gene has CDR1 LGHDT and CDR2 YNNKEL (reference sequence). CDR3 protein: CASSQVYWQGINQPQHF. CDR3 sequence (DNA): TGTGCCAGCAGCCAAGTATATTGGCAGGGGATCAATCAGCCCCAGCATTTT.

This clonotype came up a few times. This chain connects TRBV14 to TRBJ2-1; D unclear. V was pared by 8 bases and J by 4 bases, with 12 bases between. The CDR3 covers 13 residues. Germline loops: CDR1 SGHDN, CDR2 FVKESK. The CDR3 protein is CASAPNHYNEQFF. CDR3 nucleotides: TGTGCCAGCGCCCCAAACCATTACAATGAGCAGTTCTTC.

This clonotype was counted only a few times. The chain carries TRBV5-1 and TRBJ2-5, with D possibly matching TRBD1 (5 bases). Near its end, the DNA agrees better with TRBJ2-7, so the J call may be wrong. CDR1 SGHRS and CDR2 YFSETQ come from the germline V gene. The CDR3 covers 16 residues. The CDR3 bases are TGCGCCAGCATGCGTCTTCCCGGACAAGGTTCTTACGAGCAGTACTTC. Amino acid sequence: CASMRLPGQGSYEQYF.

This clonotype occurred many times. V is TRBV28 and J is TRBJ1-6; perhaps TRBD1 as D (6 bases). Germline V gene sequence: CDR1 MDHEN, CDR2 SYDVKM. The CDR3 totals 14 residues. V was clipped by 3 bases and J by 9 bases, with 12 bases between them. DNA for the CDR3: TGTGCCAGCAGTTTCGTAGGGGGAGGTTCACCCCTCCACTTT. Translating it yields CASSFVGGGSPLHF. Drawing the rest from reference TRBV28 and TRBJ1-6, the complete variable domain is DVKVTQSSRYLVKRTGEKVFLECVQDMDHENMFWYRQDPGLGLRLIYFSYDVKMKEKGDIPEGYSVSREKKERFSLILESASTNQTSMYLCASSFVGGGSPLHFGNGTRLTVT.

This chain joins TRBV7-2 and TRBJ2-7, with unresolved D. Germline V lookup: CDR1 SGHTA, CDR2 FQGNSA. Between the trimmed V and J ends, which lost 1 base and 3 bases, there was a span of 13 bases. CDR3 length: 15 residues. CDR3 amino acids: CASSLEPERYYEQYF. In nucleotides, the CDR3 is TGTGCCAGCAGCTTAGAGCCGGAACGTTACTACGAGCAGTACTTC.

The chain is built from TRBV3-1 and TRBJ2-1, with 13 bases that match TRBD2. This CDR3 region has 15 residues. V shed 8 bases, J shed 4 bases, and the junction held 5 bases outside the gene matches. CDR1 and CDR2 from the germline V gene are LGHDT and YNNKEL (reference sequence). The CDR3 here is CASGPGLAGYNEQFF. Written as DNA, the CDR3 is TGTGCCAGCGGACCGGGACTAGCGGGGTACAATGAGCAGTTCTTC.

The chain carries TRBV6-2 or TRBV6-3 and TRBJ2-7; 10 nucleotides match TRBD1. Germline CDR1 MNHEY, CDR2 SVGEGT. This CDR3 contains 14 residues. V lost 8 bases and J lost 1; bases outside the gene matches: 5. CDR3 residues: CASHGQGGSYEQYF. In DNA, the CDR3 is TGTGCCAGCCATGGACAGGGGGGATCCTACGAGCAGTACTTC.

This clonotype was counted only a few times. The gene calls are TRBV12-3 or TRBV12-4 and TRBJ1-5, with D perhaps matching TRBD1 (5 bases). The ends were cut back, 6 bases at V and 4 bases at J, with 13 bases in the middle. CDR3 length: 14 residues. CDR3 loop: CASRPTGDNQPQHF. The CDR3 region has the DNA TGTGCCAGCAGGCCAACAGGAGATAATCAGCCCCAGCATTTT.

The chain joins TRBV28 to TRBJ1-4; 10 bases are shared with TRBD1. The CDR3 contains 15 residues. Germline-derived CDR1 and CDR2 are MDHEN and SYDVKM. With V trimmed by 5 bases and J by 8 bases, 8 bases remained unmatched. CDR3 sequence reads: CASSRPGTGEEKLFF. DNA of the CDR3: TGTGCCAGCAGTAGACCCGGGACAGGGGAAGAAAAACTGTTTTTT.

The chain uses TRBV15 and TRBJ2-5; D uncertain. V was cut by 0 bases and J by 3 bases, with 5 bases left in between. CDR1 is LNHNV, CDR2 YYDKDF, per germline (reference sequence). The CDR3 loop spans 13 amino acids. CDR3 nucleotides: TGTGCCACCAGCAGAGATCCGGAAGAGACCCAGTACTTC. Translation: CATSRDPEETQYF.

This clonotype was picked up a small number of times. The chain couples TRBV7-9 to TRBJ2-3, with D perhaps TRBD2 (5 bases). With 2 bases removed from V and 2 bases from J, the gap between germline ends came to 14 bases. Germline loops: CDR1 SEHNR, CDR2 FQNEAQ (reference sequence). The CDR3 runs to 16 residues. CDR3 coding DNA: TGTGCCAGCAGCTTATTCGGGGTGAGCTTCACAGATACGCAGTATTTT. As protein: CASSLFGVSFTDTQYF.

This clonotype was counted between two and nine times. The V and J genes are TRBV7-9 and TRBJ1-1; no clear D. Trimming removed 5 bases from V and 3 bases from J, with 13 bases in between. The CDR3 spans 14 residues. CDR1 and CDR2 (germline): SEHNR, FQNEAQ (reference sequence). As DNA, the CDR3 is TGTGCCAGCAGCCGTGTCGGGGTAGACACTGAAGCTTTCTTT. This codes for CASSRVGVDTEAFF. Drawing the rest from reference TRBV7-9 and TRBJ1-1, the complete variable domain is DTGVSQNPRHKITKRGQNVTFRCDPISEHNRLYWYRQTLGQGPEFLTYFQNEAQLEKSRLLSDRFSAERPKGSFSTLEIQRTEQGDSAMYLCASSRVGVDTEAFFGQGTRLTVV.

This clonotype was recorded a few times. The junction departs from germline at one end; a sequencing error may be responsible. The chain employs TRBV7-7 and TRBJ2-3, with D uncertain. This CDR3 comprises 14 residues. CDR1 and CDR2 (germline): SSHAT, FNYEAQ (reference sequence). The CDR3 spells CASSLGLGSDTQYF. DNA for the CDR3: TGTGCTAGCAGCTTAGGTTTGGGATCCGATACGCAGTATTTT.

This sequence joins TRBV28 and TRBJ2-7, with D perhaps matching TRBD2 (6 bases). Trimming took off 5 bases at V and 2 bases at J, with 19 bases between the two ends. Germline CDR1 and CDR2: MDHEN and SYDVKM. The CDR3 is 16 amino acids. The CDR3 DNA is TGTGCCAGCAGTGATCCGACGGGGACTCTCACCTACGAGCAGTACTTC. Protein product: CASSDPTGTLTYEQYF. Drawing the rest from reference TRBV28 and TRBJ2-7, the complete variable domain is DVKVTQSSRYLVKRTGEKVFLECVQDMDHENMFWYRQDPGLGLRLIYFSYDVKMKEKGDIPEGYSVSREKKERFSLILESASTNQTSMYLCASSDPTGTLTYEQYFGPGTRLTVT.